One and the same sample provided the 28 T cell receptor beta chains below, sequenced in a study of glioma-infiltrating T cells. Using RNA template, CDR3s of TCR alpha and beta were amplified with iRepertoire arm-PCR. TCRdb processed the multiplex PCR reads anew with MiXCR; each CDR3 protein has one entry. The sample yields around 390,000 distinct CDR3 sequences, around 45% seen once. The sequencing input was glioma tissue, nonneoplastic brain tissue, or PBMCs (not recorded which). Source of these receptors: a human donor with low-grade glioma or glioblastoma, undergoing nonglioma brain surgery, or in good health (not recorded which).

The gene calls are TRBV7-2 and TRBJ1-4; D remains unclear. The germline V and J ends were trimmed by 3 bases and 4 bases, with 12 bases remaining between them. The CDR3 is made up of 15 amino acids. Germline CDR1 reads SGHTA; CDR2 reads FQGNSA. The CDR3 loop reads CASSFTLGGNEKLFF. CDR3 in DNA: TGTGCCAGCAGCTTTACTTTAGGCGGTAATGAAAAACTGTTTTTT. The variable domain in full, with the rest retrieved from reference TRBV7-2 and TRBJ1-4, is GAGVSQSPSNKVTEKGKDVELRCDPISGHTALYWYRQSLGQGLEFLIYFQGNSAPDKSGLPSDRFSAERTGGSVSTLTIQRTQQEDSAVYLCASSFTLGGNEKLFFGSGTQLSVL.

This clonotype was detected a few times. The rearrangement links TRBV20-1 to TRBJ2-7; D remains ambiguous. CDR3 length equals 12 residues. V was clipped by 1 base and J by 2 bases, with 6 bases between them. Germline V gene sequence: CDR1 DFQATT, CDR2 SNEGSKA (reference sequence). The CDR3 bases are TGCAGTGCTAGAGTTCAGACCTACGAGCAGTACTTC. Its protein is CSARVQTYEQYF.

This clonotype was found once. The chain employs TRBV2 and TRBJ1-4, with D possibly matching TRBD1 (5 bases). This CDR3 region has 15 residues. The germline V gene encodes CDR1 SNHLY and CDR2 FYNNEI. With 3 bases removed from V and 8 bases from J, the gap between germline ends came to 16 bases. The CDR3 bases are TGTGCCAGCAGTGACGAGACAGAGCTAATGGAAAAACTGTTTTTT. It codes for CASSDETELMEKLFF. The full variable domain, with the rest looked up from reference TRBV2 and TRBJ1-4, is EPEVTQTPSHQVTQMGQEVILRCVPISNHLYFYWYRQILGQKVEFLVSFYNNEISEKSEIFDDQFSVERPDGSNFTLKIRSTKLEDSAMYFCASSDETELMEKLFFGSGTQLSVL.

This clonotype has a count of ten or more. The CDR3 DNA is TGTGCCAGCAGCTCGGCCCCAGATACGCAGTATTTT. It is translated as CASSSAPDTQYF. The V and J genes are TRBV2 and TRBJ2-3; no definite D call. The CDR3 runs 12 residues. Trimming removed 6 bases from V and 4 bases from J, with 8 bases in between. CDR1 is SNHLY, CDR2 FYNNEI, per germline.

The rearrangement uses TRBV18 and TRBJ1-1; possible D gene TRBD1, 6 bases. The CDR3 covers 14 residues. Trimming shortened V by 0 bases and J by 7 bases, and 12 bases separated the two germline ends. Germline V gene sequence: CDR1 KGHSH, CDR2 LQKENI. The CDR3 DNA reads TGTGCCAGCTCACCACCCGGACAGAAATATGAAGCTTTCTTT. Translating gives CASSPPGQKYEAFF.

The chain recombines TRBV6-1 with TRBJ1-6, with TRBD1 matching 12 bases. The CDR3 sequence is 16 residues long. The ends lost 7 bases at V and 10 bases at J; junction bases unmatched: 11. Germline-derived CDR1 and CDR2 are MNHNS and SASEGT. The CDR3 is CASIGSGDRGRSPLHF. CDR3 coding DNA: TGTGCCAGCATCGGGAGCGGGGACAGGGGGCGATCACCCCTCCACTTT.

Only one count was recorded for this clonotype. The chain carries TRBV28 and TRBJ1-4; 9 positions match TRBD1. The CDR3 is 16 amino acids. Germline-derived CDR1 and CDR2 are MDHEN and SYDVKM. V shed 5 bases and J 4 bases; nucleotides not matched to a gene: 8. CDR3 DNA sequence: TGTGCCAGCAGTGCCGGACAGGGGAGCCTTAATGAAAAACTGTTTTTT. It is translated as CASSAGQGSLNEKLFF.

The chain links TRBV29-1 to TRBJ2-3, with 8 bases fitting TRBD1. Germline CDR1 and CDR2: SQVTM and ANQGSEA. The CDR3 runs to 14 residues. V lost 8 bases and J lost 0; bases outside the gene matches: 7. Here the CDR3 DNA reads TGCAGCTCGACAGGGGACATTAGCACAGATACGCAGTATTTT. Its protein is CSSTGDISTDTQYF.

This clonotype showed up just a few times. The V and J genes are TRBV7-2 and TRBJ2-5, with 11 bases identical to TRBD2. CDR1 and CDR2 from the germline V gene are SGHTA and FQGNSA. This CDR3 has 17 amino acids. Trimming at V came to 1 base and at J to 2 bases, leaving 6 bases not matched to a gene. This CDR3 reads CASSLEGLAEIQETQYF. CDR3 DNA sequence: TGTGCCAGCAGCTTAGAGGGACTAGCGGAAATACAAGAGACCCAGTACTTC.

The CDR3 reads CAREWTGAGDTQYF. CDR3 nucleotides: TGTGCGAGGGAATGGACAGGGGCTGGGGATACGCAGTATTTT. The rearrangement links TRBV7-9 to TRBJ2-3; 9 nucleotides agree with TRBD1. The CDR3 covers 14 residues. Germline V CDR1 and CDR2: SEHNR, FQNEAQ (reference sequence). Based on the CDR3 plus reference TRBV7-9 and TRBJ2-3, the full variable domain is DTGVSQNPRHKITKRGQNVTFRCDPISEHNRLYWYRQTLGQGPEFLTYFQNEAQLEKSRLLSDRFSAERPKGSFSTLEIQRTEQGDSAMYLCAREWTGAGDTQYFGPGTRLTVL.

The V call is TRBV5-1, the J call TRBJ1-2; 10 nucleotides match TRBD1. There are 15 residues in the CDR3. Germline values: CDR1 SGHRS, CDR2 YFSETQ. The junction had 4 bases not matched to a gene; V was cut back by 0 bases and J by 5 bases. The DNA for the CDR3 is TGCGCCAGCAGCTTGGAGGGGACAGGGGAATATGGCTACACCTTC. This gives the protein CASSLEGTGEYGYTF. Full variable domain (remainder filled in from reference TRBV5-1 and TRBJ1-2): KAGVTQTPRYLIKTRGQQVTLSCSPISGHRSVSWYQQTPGQGLQFLFEYFSETQRNKGNFPGRFSGRQFSNSRSEMNVSTLELGDSALYLCASSLEGTGEYGYTFGSGTRLTVV.

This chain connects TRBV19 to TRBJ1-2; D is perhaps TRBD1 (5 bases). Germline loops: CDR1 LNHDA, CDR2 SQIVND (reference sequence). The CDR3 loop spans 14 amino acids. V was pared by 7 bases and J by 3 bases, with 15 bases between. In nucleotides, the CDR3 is TGTGCCAGTAACCCGGACACGGGACACTATGGCTACACCTTC. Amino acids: CASNPDTGHYGYTF.

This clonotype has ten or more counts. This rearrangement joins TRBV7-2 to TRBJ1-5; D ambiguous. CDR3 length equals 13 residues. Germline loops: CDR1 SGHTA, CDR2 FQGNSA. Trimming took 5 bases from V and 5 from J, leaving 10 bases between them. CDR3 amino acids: CASSLSAHQPQHF. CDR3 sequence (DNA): TGTGCCAGCAGCCTCTCTGCCCATCAGCCCCAGCATTTT.

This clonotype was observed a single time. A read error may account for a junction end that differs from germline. CDR3: CASNSLGAQLAVGYNEQLF. The DNA for the CDR3 is TGTGCCAGCAACTCCCTAGGGGCCCAACTAGCGGTAGGATACAATGAGCAGCTCTTC. The chain employs TRBV6-1 and TRBJ2-1; 8 nucleotides agree with TRBD2. This CDR3 comprises 19 residues. Germline V gives CDR1 MNHNS, CDR2 SASEGT.

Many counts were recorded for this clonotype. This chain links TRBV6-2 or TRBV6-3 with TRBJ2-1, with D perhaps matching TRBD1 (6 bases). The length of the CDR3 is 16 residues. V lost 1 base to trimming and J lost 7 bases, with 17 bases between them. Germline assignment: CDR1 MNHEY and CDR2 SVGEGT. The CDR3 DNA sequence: TGTGCCAGCAGTTACTTTGGCAGGGGCATGGGGAATGAGCAGTTCTTC. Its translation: CASSYFGRGMGNEQFF.

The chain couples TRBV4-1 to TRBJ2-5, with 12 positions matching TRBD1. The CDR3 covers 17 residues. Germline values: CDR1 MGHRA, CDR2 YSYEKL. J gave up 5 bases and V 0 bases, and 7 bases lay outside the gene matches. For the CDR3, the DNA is TGCGCCAGCAGCCAAGAGGCCGGGACAGGGGGCCGGGAGACCCAGTACTTC. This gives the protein CASSQEAGTGGRETQYF.

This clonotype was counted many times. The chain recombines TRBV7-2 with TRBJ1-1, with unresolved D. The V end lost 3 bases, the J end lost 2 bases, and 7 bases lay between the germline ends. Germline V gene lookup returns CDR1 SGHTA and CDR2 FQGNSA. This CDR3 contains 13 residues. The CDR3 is CASSFKGNTEAFF. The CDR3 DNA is TGTGCCAGCAGCTTTAAGGGTAACACTGAAGCTTTCTTT.

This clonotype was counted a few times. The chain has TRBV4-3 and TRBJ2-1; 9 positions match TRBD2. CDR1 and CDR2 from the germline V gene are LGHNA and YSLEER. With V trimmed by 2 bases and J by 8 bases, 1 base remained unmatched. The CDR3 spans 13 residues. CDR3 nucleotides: TGCGCCAGCAGCCAACTAGCGGGACATGAGCAGTTCTTC. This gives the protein CASSQLAGHEQFF.

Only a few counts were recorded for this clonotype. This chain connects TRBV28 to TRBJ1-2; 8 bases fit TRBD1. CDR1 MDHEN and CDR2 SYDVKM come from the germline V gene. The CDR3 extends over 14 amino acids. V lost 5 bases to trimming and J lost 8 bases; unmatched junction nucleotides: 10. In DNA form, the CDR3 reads TGTGCCAGCAGTCCAAGACAGGGGCCCTTCGGCTACACCTTC. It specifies CASSPRQGPFGYTF.

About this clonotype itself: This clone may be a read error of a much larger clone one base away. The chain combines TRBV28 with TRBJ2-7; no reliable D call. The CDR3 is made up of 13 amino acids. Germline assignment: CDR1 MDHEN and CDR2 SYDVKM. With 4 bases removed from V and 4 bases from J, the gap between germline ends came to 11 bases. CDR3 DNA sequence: TGTGCCAGCAGTTCCGGCGCGACTTACGAGCAGTACTTC. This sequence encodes CASSSGATYEQYF.

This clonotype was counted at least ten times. The CDR3 bases are TGTGCCACCAGCAACGTCGGACACTATGGCTACACCTTC. It specifies CATSNVGHYGYTF. This sequence joins TRBV15 and TRBJ1-2, with D hard to call. V lost 4 bases to trimming and J lost 3 bases, with 9 bases between them. Germline CDR1 reads LNHNV; CDR2 reads YYDKDF (reference sequence). This CDR3 has 13 amino acids.

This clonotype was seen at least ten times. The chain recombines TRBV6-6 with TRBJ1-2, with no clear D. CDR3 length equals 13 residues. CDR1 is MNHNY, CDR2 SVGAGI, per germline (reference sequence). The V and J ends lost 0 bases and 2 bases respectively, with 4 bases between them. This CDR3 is CASSYSDNYGYTF. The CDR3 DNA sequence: TGTGCCAGCAGTTACTCAGACAACTATGGCTACACCTTC.

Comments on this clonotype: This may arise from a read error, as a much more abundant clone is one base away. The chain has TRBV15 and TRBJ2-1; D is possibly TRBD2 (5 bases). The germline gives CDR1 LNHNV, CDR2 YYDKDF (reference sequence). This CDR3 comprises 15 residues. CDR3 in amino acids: CATSYWTGNYHEQFF. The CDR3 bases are TGTGCCACCAGCTATTGGACTGGAAACTACCATGAGCAGTTCTTC.

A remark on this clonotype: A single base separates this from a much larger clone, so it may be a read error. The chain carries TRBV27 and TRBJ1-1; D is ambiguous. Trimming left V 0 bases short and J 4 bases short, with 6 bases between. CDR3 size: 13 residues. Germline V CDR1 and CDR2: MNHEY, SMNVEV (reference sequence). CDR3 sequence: CASSLSLATEAFF. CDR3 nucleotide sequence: TGTGCCAGCAGTTTATCGCTGGCCACTGAAGCTTTCTTT.

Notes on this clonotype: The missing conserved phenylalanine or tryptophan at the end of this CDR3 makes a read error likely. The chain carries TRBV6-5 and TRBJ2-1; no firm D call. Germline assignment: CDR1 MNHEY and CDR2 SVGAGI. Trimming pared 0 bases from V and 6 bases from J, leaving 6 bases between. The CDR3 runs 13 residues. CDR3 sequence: CASSYSSLNEQFL. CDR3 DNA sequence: TGTGCCAGCAGTTACTCATCACTCAATGAGCAGTTCCTC.

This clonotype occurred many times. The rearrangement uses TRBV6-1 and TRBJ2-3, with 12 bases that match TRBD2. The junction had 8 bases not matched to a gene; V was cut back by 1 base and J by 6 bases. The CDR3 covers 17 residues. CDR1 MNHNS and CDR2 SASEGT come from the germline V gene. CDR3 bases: TGTGCCAGCAGTGAAGACGAAGGACTAGCGGGATGGGATACGCAGTATTTT. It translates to CASSEDEGLAGWDTQYF.

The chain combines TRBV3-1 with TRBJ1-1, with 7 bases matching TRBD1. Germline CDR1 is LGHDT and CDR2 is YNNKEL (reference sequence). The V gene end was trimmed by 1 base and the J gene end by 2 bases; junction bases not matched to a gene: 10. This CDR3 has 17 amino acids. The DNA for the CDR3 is TGTGCCAGCAGCCAAGGATCCCCAGGGGGACACAACACTGAAGCTTTCTTT. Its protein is CASSQGSPGGHNTEAFF.

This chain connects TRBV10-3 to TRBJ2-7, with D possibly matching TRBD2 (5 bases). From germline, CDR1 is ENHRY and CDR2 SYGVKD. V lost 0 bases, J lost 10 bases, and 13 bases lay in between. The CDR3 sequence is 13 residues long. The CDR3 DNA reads TGTGCCATCAGTGAGTCGGGCGGAGGTCGACAGTACTTC. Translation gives CAISESGGGRQYF.